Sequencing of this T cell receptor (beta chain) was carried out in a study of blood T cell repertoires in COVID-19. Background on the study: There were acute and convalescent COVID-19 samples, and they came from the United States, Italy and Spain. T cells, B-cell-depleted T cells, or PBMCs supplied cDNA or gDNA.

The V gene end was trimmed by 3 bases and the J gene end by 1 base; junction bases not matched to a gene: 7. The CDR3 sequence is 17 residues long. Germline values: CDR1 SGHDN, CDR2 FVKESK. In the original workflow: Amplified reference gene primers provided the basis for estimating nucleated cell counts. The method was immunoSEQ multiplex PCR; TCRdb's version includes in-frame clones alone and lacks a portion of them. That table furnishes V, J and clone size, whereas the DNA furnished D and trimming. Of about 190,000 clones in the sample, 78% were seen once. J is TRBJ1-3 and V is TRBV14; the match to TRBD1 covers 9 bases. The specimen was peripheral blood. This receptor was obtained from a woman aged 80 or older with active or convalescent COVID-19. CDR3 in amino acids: CASSQLDRGSSGNTIYF. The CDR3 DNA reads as TGTGCCAGCAGCCAGTTGGACAGGGGTTCGTCTGGAAACACCATATATTTT. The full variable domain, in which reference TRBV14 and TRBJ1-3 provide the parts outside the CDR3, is EAGVTQFPSHSVIEKGQTVTLRCDPISGHDNLYWYRRVMGKEIKFLLHFVKESKQDESGMPNNRFLAERTGGTYSTLKVQPAELEDSGVYFCASSQLDRGSSGNTIYFGEGSWLTVV.